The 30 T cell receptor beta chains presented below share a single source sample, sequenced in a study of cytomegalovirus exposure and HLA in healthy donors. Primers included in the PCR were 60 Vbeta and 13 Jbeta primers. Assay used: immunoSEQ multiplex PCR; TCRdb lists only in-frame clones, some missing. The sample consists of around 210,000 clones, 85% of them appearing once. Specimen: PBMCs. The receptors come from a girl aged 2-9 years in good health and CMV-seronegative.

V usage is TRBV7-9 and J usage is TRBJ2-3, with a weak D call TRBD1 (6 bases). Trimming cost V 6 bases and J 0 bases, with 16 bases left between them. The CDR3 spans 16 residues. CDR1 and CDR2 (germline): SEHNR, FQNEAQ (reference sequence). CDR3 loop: CASRPPDSRSTDTQYF. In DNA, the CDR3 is TGTGCCAGCAGGCCCCCGGACAGCCGTAGCACAGATACGCAGTATTTT.

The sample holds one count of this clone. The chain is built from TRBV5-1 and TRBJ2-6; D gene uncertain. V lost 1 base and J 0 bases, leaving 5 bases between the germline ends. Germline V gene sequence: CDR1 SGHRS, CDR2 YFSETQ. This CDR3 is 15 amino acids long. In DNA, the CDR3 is TGCGCCAGCAGCTTGCTCCTCTCTGGGGCCAACGTCCTGACTTTC. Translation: CASSLLLSGANVLTF.

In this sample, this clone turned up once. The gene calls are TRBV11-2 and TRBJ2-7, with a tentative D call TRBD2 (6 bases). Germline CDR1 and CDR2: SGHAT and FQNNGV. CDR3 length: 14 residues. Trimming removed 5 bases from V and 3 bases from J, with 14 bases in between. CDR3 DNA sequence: TGTGCCAGCAGCAATTCAGGGACTTTCTACGAGCAGTACTTC. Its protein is CASSNSGTFYEQYF. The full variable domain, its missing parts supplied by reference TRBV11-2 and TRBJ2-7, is EAGVAQSPRYKIIEKRQSVAFWCNPISGHATLYWYQQILGQGPKLLIQFQNNGVVDDSQLPKDRFSAERLKGVDSTLKIQPAKLEDSAVYLCASSNSGTFYEQYFGPGTRLTVT.

The CDR3 DNA reads TGTGCCATCAGTGATCGTCGGGGGTTCACAGATACGCAGTATTTT. Translation: CAISDRRGFTDTQYF. This chain links TRBV10-3 with TRBJ2-3, with TRBD2 as a possible D gene (6 bases). This CDR3 has 15 residues. V gave up 3 bases and J gave up 2 bases, with 12 bases separating them. The germline CDR1 and CDR2 sequences are ENHRY and SYGVKD.

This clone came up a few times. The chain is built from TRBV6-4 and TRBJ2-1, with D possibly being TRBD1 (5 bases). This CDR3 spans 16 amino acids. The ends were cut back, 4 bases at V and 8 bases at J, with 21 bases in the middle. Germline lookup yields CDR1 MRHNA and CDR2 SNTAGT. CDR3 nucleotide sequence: TGTGCCAGCAGTGCGGATGTTAGGGGAACATTCGATGAGCAGTTCTTC. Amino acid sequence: CASSADVRGTFDEQFF.

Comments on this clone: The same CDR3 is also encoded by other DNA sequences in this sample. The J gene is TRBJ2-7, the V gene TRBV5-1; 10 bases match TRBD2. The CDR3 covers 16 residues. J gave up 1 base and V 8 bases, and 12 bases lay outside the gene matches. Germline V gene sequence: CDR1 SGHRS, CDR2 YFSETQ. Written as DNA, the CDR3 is TGCGCCAGGAGCAGCGGGAGGGGAAGGCAATCCTACGAGCAGTACTTC. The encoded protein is CARSSGRGRQSYEQYF.

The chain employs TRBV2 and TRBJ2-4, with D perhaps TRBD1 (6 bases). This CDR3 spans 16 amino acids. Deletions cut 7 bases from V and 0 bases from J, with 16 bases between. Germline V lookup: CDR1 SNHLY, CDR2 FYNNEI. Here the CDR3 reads CASKGQFQLAKNIQYF. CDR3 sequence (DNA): TGTGCCAGCAAAGGACAGTTTCAACTAGCCAAAAACATTCAGTACTTC.

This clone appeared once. CDR3 sequence: CASSETVYEQYF. CDR3 bases: TGTGCCAGCAGTGAGACAGTATACGAGCAGTACTTC. The chain is built from TRBV2 and TRBJ2-7, with a tentative D call TRBD1 (5 bases). The V end lost 3 bases, the J end lost 4 bases, and 7 bases lay between the germline ends. CDR3 length: 12 residues. Germline V lookup: CDR1 SNHLY, CDR2 FYNNEI.

CDR3 in amino acids: CASSLGGHSYEQYF. As DNA, the CDR3 is TGCGCCAGCAGCTTGGGGGGCCATTCCTACGAGCAGTACTTC. V gene TRBV5-1 combines with J gene TRBJ2-7, with D perhaps TRBD1 (5 bases). Deletions cut 0 bases from V and 1 base from J, with 8 bases between. The germline gives CDR1 SGHRS, CDR2 YFSETQ. The CDR3 contains 14 residues. The full variable domain, in which reference TRBV5-1 and TRBJ2-7 provide the parts outside the CDR3, is KAGVTQTPRYLIKTRGQQVTLSCSPISGHRSVSWYQQTPGQGLQFLFEYFSETQRNKGNFPGRFSGRQFSNSRSEMNVSTLELGDSALYLCASSLGGHSYEQYFGPGTRLTVT.

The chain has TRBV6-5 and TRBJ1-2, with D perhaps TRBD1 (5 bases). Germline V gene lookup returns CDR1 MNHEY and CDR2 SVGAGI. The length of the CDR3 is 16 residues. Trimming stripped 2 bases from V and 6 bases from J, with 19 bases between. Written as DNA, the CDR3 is TGTGCCAGCAGTTACCGCAGACAGACACTATCGAATGGCTACACCTTC. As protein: CASSYRRQTLSNGYTF.

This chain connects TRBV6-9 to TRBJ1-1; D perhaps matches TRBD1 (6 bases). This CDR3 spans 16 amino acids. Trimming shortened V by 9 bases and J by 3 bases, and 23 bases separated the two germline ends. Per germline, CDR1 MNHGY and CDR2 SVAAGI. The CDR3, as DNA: TGTGCCAGGACAGAAAACCGGCAGGGGAGGGACACTGAAGCTTTCTTT. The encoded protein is CARTENRQGRDTEAFF.

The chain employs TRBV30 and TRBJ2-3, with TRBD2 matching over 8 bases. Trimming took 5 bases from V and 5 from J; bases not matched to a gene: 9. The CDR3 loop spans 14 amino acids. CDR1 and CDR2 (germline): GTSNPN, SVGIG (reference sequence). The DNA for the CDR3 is TGTGCCTGGTCTATCGGGGGGGCTCAAGATACGCAGTATTTT. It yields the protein CAWSIGGAQDTQYF. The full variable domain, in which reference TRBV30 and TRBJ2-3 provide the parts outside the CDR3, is SQTIHQWPATLVQPVGSPLSLECTVEGTSNPNLYWYRQAAGRGLQLLFYSVGIGQISSEVPQNLSASRPQDRQFILSSKKLLLSDSGFYLCAWSIGGAQDTQYFGPGTRLTVL.

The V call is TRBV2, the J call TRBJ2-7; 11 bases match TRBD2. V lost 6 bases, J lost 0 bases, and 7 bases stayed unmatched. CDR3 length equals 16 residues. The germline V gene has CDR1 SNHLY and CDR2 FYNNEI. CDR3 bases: TGTGCCAGCAGGGCCGGTACTAGCGGGGGCTCCTACGAGCAGTACTTC. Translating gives CASRAGTSGGSYEQYF.

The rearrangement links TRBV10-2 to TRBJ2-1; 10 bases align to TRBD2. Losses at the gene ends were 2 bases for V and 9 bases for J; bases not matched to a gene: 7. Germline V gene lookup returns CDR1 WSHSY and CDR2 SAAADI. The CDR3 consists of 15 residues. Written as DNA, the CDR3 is TGCGCCAGCAGTGAGGGAGCGGGGGGGCTTAGTGAGCAGTTCTTC. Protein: CASSEGAGGLSEQFF.

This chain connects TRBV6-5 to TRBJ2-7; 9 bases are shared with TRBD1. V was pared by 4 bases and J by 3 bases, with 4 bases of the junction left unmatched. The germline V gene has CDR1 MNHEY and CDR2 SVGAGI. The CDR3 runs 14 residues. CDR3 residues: CASSSGTGFYEQYF. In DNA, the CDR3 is TGTGCCAGCAGTTCCGGGACAGGGTTCTACGAGCAGTACTTC.

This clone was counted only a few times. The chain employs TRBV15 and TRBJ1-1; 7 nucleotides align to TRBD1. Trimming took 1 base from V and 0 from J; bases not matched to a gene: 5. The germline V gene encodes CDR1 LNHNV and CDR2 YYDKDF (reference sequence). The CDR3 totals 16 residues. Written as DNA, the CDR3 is TGTGCCACCAGCAGAGGACAGGGATTGATGAACACTGAAGCTTTCTTT. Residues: CATSRGQGLMNTEAFF.

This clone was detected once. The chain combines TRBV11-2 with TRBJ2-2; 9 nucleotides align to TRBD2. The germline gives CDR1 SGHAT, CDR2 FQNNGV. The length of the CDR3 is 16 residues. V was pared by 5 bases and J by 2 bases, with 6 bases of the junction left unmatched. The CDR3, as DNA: TGTGCCAGCAGCCTGAGGCGGGGGGGAAACACCGGGGAGCTGTTTTTT. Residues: CASSLRRGGNTGELFF.

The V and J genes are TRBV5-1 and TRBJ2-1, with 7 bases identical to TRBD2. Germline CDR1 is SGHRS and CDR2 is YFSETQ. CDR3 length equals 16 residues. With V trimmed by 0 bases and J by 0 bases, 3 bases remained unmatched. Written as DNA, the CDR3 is TGCGCCAGCAGCTTGGGCAGCGGGACCTCCTACAATGAGCAGTTCTTC. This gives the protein CASSLGSGTSYNEQFF.

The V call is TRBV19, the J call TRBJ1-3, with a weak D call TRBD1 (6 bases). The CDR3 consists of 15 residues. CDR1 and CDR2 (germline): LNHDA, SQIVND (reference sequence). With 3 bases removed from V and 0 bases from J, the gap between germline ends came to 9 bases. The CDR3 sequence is CASSIQGYSGNTIYF. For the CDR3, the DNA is TGTGCCAGTAGTATTCAGGGGTACTCTGGAAACACCATATATTTT.

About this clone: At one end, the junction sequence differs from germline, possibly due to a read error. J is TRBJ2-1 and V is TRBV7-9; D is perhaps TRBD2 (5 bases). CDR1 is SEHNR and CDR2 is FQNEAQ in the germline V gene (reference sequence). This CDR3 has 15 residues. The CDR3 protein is CSSSLAPADYNEQFF. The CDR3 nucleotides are TGTTCCAGCAGCTTAGCGCCAGCGGATTACAATGAGCAGTTCTTC.

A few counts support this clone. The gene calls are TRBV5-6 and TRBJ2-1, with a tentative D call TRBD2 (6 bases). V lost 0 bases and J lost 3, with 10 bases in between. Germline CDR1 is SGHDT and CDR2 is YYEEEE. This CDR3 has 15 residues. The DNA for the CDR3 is TGTGCCAGCAGCTTGGGCGGGAAGCACTACAATGAGCAGTTCTTC. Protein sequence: CASSLGGKHYNEQFF.

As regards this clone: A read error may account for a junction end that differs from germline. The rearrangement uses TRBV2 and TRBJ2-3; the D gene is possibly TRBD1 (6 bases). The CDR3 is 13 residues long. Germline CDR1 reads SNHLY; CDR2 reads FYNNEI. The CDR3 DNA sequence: TGTGCCAGCAGTGTCGGGGCGTTGGGGGCGTGGGATTTT. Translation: CASSVGALGAWDF. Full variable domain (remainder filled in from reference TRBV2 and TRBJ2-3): EPEVTQTPSHQVTQMGQEVILRCVPISNHLYFYWYRQILGQKVEFLVSFYNNEISEKSEIFDDQFSVERPDGSNFTLKIRSTKLEDSAMYFCASSVGALGAWDFGPGTRLTVL.

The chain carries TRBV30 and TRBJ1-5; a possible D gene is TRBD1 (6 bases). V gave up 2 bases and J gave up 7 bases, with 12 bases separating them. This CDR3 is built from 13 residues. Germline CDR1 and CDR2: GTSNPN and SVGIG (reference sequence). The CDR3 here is CAWSTQGGQPQHF. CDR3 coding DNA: TGTGCCTGGAGTACACAGGGAGGGCAGCCCCAGCATTTT.

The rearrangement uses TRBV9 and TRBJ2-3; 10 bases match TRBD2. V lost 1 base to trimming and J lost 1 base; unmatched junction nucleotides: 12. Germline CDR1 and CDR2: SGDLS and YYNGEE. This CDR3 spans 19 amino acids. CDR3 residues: CASSVPASGGARGTDTQYF. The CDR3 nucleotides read TGTGCCAGCAGCGTACCCGCCAGCGGGGGGGCCAGGGGCACAGATACGCAGTATTTT.

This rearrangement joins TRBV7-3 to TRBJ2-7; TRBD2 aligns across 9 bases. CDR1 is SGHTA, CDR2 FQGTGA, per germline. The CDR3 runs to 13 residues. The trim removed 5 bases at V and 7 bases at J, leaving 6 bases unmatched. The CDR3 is CASSKGLAEEQYF. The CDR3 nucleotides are TGTGCCAGCAGCAAGGGACTAGCCGAGGAGCAGTACTTC. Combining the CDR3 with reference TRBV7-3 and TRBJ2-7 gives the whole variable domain GAGVSQTPSNKVTEKGKYVELRCDPISGHTALYWYRQSLGQGPEFLIYFQGTGAADDSGLPNDRFFAVRPEGSVSTLKIQRTERGDSAVYLCASSKGLAEEQYFGPGTRLTVT.

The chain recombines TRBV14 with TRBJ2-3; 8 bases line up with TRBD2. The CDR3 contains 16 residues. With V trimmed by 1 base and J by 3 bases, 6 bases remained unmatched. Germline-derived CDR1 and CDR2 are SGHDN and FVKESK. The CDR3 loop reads CASSQVSGSWTDTQYF. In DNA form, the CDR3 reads TGTGCCAGCAGCCAAGTCAGCGGGAGCTGGACAGATACGCAGTATTTT.

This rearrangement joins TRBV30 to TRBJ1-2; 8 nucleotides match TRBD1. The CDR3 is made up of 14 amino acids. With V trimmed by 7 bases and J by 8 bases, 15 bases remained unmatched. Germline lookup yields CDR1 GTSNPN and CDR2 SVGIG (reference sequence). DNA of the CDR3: TGTGCCTCCAGTCCCGGGACAGGTTCGAGGGGCTACACCTTC. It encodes CASSPGTGSRGYTF. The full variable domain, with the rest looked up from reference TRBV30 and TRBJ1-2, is SQTIHQWPATLVQPVGSPLSLECTVEGTSNPNLYWYRQAAGRGLQLLFYSVGIGQISSEVPQNLSASRPQDRQFILSSKKLLLSDSGFYLCASSPGTGSRGYTFGSGTRLTVV.

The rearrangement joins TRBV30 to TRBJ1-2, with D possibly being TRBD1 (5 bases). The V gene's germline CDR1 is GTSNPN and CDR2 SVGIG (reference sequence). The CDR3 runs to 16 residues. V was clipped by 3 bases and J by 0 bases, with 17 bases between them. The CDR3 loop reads CAWRILQGLSNYGYTF. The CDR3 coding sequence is TGTGCCTGGAGGATTCTCCAGGGACTCTCTAACTATGGCTACACCTTC.

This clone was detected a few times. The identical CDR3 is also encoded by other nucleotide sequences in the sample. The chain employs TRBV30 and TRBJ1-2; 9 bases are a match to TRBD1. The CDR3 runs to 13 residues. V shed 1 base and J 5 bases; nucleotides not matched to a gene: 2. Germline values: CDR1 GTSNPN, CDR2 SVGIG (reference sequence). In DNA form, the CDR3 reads TGTGCCTGGAGTGCGGGGACAGGGTATGGCTACACCTTC. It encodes CAWSAGTGYGYTF. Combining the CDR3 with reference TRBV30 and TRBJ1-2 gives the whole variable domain SQTIHQWPATLVQPVGSPLSLECTVEGTSNPNLYWYRQAAGRGLQLLFYSVGIGQISSEVPQNLSASRPQDRQFILSSKKLLLSDSGFYLCAWSAGTGYGYTFGSGTRLTVV.

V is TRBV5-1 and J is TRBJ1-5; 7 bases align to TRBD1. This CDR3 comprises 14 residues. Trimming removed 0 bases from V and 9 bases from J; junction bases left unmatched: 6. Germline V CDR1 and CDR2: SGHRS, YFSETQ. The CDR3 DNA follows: TGCGCCAGCAGCTTGGGACAGGGCTTAGGGCCCCAGCATTTT. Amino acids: CASSLGQGLGPQHF.